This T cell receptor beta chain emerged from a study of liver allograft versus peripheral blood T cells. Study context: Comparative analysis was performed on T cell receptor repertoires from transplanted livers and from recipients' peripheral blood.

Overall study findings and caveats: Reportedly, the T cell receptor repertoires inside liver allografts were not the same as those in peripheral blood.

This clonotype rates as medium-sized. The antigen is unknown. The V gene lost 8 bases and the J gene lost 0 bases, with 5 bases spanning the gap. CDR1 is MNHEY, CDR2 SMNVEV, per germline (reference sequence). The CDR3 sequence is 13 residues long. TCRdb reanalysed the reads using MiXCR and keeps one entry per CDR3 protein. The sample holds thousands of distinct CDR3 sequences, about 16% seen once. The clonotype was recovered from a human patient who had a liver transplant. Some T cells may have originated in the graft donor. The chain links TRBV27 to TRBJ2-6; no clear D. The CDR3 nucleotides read TGTGCCAGCCGGAACTCTGGGGCCAACGTCCTGACTTTC. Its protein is CASRNSGANVLTF.